This is a list of T cell receptor beta chains from one sample in a study of early T cells in non-severe SARS-CoV-2 infection. TCRdb recomputed calls from the 5' RACE reads with MiXCR, one row per CDR3 protein. The table lists tens of thousands of distinct CDR3 sequences, about 7% of them singletons, with about 4% in the top ten. Sequencing was carried out using whole blood. The source of these receptors is an adult who was a healthcare worker with PCR-confirmed SARS-CoV-2 infection or an uninfected control (not recorded which). CDR3s include the opening cysteine and the closing phenylalanine or tryptophan. A D gene is named only where the DNA matches it firmly. Clone size appears in some rows only: once, few, many, or a class for an expanded clone.

D: TRBD1
V: TRBV28
size: NA
J: TRBJ1-2
DNA: TGTGCCAGCAGGGGACAGGGAGGGGACTATGGCTACACCTTC
CDR3: CASRGQGGDYGYTF

D: NA
V: TRBV24-1
size: many
J: TRBJ1-1
DNA: TGTGCCACCAGTGATTTGGGGTGGGGAGGAGCTTTCTTT
CDR3: CATSDLGWGGAFF

D: TRBD2
V: TRBV2
size: many
J: TRBJ2-3
DNA: TGTGCCAAGTATAGCGGGGGCAGCACAGATACGCAGTATTTT
CDR3: CAKYSGGSTDTQYF

D: NA
V: TRBV18
size: many
J: TRBJ2-5
DNA: TGTGCCAGCTCACCACTAGCAAGAGAGACCCAGTACTTC
CDR3: CASSPLARETQYF

D: NA
V: TRBV7-2
size: NA
J: TRBJ1-5
DNA: TGTGCCAGCAGCTTAAGTTTACAGGAGCCCCAGCATTTT
CDR3: CASSLSLQEPQHF

D: TRBD2
V: TRBV19
size: NA
J: TRBJ2-1
DNA: TGTGCCAGTAGTGTCCTAGCGGGAGACTCCTACAATGAGCAGTTCTTC
CDR3: CASSVLAGDSYNEQFF

D: NA
V: TRBV20-1
size: many
J: TRBJ2-7
DNA: TGCAGTGCTTTGGACGAGCTCTACGAGCAGTACTTC
CDR3: CSALDELYEQYF

D: NA
V: TRBV4-1
size: NA
J: TRBJ1-1
DNA: TGCGCCAGCAGCCCAGAGGTCAGGAGTAGCACTGAAGCTTTCTTT
CDR3: CASSPEVRSSTEAFF

D: NA
V: TRBV14
size: NA
J: TRBJ2-5
DNA: TGTGCCAGCAGCCAAGCACAAAAGACCCAGTACTTC
CDR3: CASSQAQKTQYF

D: NA
V: TRBV2
size: many
J: TRBJ2-1
DNA: TGTGCCAGCTCGGGCAGGGGTATCGATGAGCAGTTCTTC
CDR3: CASSGRGIDEQFF

D: TRBD2
V: TRBV11-2
size: many
J: TRBJ2-3
DNA: TGTGCCAGCAGCCGCAGCGGGAGGGGCACAGATACGCAGTATTTT
CDR3: CASSRSGRGTDTQYF

D: NA
V: TRBV20-1
size: many
J: TRBJ2-1
DNA: TGCAGTGCCGAACCCAGTACGAATTCCAATGAGCAGTTCTTC
CDR3: CSAEPSTNSNEQFF

D: NA
V: TRBV20-1
size: few
J: TRBJ2-1
DNA: TGCAGTGCTAGAGGCGGGGGCGGCGATGAGCAGTTCTTC
CDR3: CSARGGGGDEQFF

D: TRBD2
V: TRBV20-1
size: NA
J: TRBJ2-2
DNA: TGCAGTGCTGGGACTAGCGGAACGAACACCGGGGAGCTGTTTTTT
CDR3: CSAGTSGTNTGELFF

D: NA
V: TRBV2
size: few
J: TRBJ2-5
DNA: TGTGCCAGCAGCATAAATCCCCGCGGCGGCGGGATTGGAGAGACCCAGTACTTC
CDR3: CASSINPRGGGIGETQYF

D: NA
V: TRBV6-6
size: many
J: TRBJ2-1
DNA: TGTGCCAGCAGCTCCGGACCCAATGAGCAGTTCTTC
CDR3: CASSSGPNEQFF

D: TRBD2
V: TRBV24-1
size: many
J: TRBJ2-1
DNA: TGTGCCACCAGCGCTAGGAAAGCGGGAGGCCACAATGAGCAGTTCTTC
CDR3: CATSARKAGGHNEQFF

D: TRBD2
V: TRBV5-6
size: many
J: TRBJ2-3
DNA: TGTGCCAGCAGACCAGCGGGAGTGAGCACAGATACGCAGTATTTT
CDR3: CASRPAGVSTDTQYF

D: TRBD1
V: TRBV27
size: many
J: TRBJ2-3
DNA: TGTGCCAGCAGTGTCTTGGGACAGGGGGCTTCAGATACGCAGTATTTT
CDR3: CASSVLGQGASDTQYF

D: NA
V: TRBV6-6
size: many
J: TRBJ1-5
DNA: TGTGCCAGCAGTTACAGCAATAGCAATCAGCCCCAGCATTTT
CDR3: CASSYSNSNQPQHF

D: TRBD1
V: TRBV20-1
size: medium-sized
J: TRBJ1-2
DNA: TGCAGTGCTCGGACAGGGGCCGACTATGGCTACACCTTC
CDR3: CSARTGADYGYTF

D: TRBD2
V: TRBV7-6
size: many
J: TRBJ2-2
DNA: TGTGCCAGCAGCTTACTCGCTAGCGGGAGTCTCACCGGGGAGCTGTTTTTT
CDR3: CASSLLASGSLTGELFF

D: NA
V: TRBV18
size: many
J: TRBJ2-7
DNA: TGTGCCAGCTCACCAAGGGGTGGGGAGCAGTACTTC
CDR3: CASSPRGGEQYF

D: TRBD1
V: TRBV29-1
size: many
J: TRBJ2-2
DNA: TGCAGCGCAACGACAGGGGGAGGGTACACCGGGGAGCTGTTTTTT
CDR3: CSATTGGGYTGELFF

D: TRBD2
V: TRBV6-9
size: many
J: TRBJ2-1
DNA: TGTGCCAGCAGTTATCGGCTAGCGGGAGATTATTCCTACAATGAGCAGTTCTTC
CDR3: CASSYRLAGDYSYNEQFF

D: NA
V: TRBV12-3/TRBV12-4
size: many
J: TRBJ2-1
DNA: TGTGCCCCCACCCCGGGACCTCTCGGCAATGAGCAGTTCTTC
CDR3: CAPTPGPLGNEQFF

D: NA
V: TRBV20-1
size: few
J: TRBJ2-1
DNA: TGCAGTGCTAGAGACGGCAGCTCCCACTACAATGAGCAGTTCTTC
CDR3: CSARDGSSHYNEQFF

D: TRBD1
V: TRBV18
size: few
J: TRBJ2-7
DNA: TGTGCCAGCTCACCCCCCAAGACAGGGAGCTCCTACGAGCAGTACTTC
CDR3: CASSPPKTGSSYEQYF

D: NA
V: TRBV28
size: many
J: TRBJ2-7
DNA: TGTGCCAGCAGTCCACCTGGGGCTTACGAGCAGTACTTC
CDR3: CASSPPGAYEQYF

D: NA
V: TRBV5-1
size: NA
J: TRBJ2-7
DNA: TGCGCCAGCAGCCGAGGGTCAGACTACGAGCGGTACTTC
CDR3: CASSRGSDYERYF

D: TRBD1
V: TRBV6-5
size: many
J: TRBJ2-1
DNA: TGTGCCAGCAGCTGGACAGGCGGATCCTACAATGAGCAGTTCTTC
CDR3: CASSWTGGSYNEQFF

D: NA
V: TRBV4-2
size: few
J: TRBJ2-2
DNA: TGTGCCAGCGCCCAGGGACACACTCCCCCCGGGGAGCTGTTTTTT
CDR3: CASAQGHTPPGELFF

D: NA
V: TRBV12-3/TRBV12-4
size: few
J: TRBJ2-1
DNA: TGTGCCAGCAGTACCCGACAGTACAATGAGCAGTTCTTC
CDR3: CASSTRQYNEQFF

D: NA
V: TRBV11-2
size: many
J: TRBJ2-1
DNA: TGTGCCAGCAGCTTAGATGGACCGGGAGCCTCCTACAATGAGCAGTTCTTC
CDR3: CASSLDGPGASYNEQFF

D: TRBD2
V: TRBV5-1
size: few
J: TRBJ2-3
DNA: TGCGCCAGCGGGACTAGCGGGAGGGCCTCAGATACGCAGTATTTT
CDR3: CASGTSGRASDTQYF

D: NA
V: TRBV27
size: NA
J: TRBJ2-3
DNA: TGTGCCAGCAGTGCGCTGGTAGCGGCAAGCACAGATACGCAGTATTTT
CDR3: CASSALVAASTDTQYF

D: NA
V: TRBV6-6
size: many
J: TRBJ1-6
DNA: TGTGCCAGCAGTTACAGGGCTAAGGATTCACCCCTCCACTTT
CDR3: CASSYRAKDSPLHF

D: NA
V: TRBV4-2
size: many
J: TRBJ1-2
DNA: TGTGCCAGCAGCCAAGACGGGTGGGTCAACTATGGCTACACCTTC
CDR3: CASSQDGWVNYGYTF

D: TRBD1
V: TRBV4-1
size: many
J: TRBJ1-1
DNA: TGCGCCAGCAGCCGTCCCACAGGGGGCGATCGGACTTTCTTT
CDR3: CASSRPTGGDRTFF

D: NA
V: TRBV5-6
size: few
J: TRBJ1-4
DNA: TGTGCCAGCAGCTTCGGCCCCGCAGGGTGGGCTGAAAAACTGTTTTTT
CDR3: CASSFGPAGWAEKLFF

D: NA
V: TRBV6-6
size: few
J: TRBJ2-2
DNA: TGTGCCAGCAGTTTCGGGTCTACCGGGGAGCTGTTTTTT
CDR3: CASSFGSTGELFF

D: NA
V: TRBV7-9
size: NA
J: TRBJ2-7
DNA: TGTGCCAGCAGCTTACCCGAGTCGTGGAGCCCCTACGAGCAGTACTTC
CDR3: CASSLPESWSPYEQYF

D: NA
V: TRBV7-9
size: many
J: TRBJ2-5
DNA: TGTGCCAGCAGCTTAAAGGCGGGGACGCAAGAGACCCAGTACTTC
CDR3: CASSLKAGTQETQYF

D: NA
V: TRBV11-3
size: many
J: TRBJ2-1
DNA: TGTGCCAGCAGCAGACGTTTGGAGGGAAACAATGAGCAGTTCTTC
CDR3: CASSRRLEGNNEQFF

D: NA
V: TRBV7-2
size: few
J: TRBJ1-3
DNA: TGTGCCAGCAGCTCGCCCCGGACAGTCTCTGGAAACACCATATATTTT
CDR3: CASSSPRTVSGNTIYF

D: NA
V: TRBV7-9
size: many
J: TRBJ2-5
DNA: TGTGCCAGCAGCCGACAGCCCCAAGAGACCCAGTACTTC
CDR3: CASSRQPQETQYF

D: NA
V: TRBV7-6
size: many
J: TRBJ2-1
DNA: TGTGCCAGCAGCTTGGCGGTAGCGGTTAGCTCCTACAATGAGCAGTTCTTC
CDR3: CASSLAVAVSSYNEQFF

D: NA
V: TRBV11-2
size: many
J: TRBJ2-6
DNA: TGTGCCAGCAGCTGGGCGGGGTCTGGGGCCAACGTCCTGACTTTC
CDR3: CASSWAGSGANVLTF

D: NA
V: TRBV29-1
size: many
J: TRBJ2-4
DNA: TGCAGCGGAGGGGGTTCCAAAAACATTCAGTACTTC
CDR3: CSGGGSKNIQYF

D: NA
V: TRBV4-1
size: few
J: TRBJ2-2
DNA: TGCGCCAGCAGCCAATCCAACATGGGGTTTAACACCGGGGAGCTGTTTTTT
CDR3: CASSQSNMGFNTGELFF

D: TRBD2
V: TRBV24-1
size: many
J: TRBJ2-3
DNA: TGTGCCACCAGTGATTCACCAGCGGGAGAGTTTGATACGCAGTATTTT
CDR3: CATSDSPAGEFDTQYF

D: TRBD2
V: TRBV19
size: many
J: TRBJ2-1
DNA: TGTGCCAGTAGTCGGGACCGCTTAACGGGAGGGGACTACAATGAGCAGTTCTTC
CDR3: CASSRDRLTGGDYNEQFF

D: TRBD2
V: TRBV4-1
size: many
J: TRBJ2-5
DNA: TGCGCCAGCAGCCTTAGCGGGAGGGCCCAAGAGACCCAGTACTTC
CDR3: CASSLSGRAQETQYF

D: NA
V: TRBV7-3
size: few
J: TRBJ1-6
DNA: TGTGCCAGCAGCTTAACTGCAGGGCTAAGCTCACCCCTCCACTTT
CDR3: CASSLTAGLSSPLHF

D: TRBD1
V: TRBV12-3/TRBV12-4
size: NA
J: TRBJ1-6
DNA: TGTGCCAGCGGACAGGCCTTTGATAATTCACCCCTCCACTTT
CDR3: CASGQAFDNSPLHF